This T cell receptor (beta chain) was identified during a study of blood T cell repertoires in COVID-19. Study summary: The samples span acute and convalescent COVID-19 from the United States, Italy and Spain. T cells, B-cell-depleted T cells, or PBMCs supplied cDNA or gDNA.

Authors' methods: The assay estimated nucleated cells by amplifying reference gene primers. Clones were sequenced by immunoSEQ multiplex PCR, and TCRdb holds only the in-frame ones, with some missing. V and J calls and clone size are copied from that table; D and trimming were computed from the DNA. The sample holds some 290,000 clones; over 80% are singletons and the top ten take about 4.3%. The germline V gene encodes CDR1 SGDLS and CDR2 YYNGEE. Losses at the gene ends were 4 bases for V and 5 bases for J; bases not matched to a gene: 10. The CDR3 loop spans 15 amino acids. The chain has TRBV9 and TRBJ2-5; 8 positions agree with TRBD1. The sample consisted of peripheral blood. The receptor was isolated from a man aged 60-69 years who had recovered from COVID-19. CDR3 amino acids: CASSPGTGPRETQYF. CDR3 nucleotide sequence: TGTGCCAGCAGCCCAGGGACAGGTCCTCGGGAGACCCAGTACTTC. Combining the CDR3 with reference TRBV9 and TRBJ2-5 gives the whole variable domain DSGVTQTPKHLITATGQRVTLRCSPRSGDLSVYWYQQSLDQGLQFLIQYYNGEERAKGNILERFSAQQFPDLHSELNLSSLELGDSALYFCASSPGTGPRETQYFGPGTRLLVL.